One and the same sample provided the 5 T cell receptor beta chains below, sequenced in a study of blood T cell repertoires in COVID-19. Using immunoSEQ multiplex PCR, the repertoire was profiled, and TCRdb retains in-frame clones only, with some absent. This table holds roughly 78,000 clones, around 90% found once. Sequencing was carried out using peripheral blood. Receptors originate from a man aged 50-60 years with acute or convalescent COVID-19.

The chain combines TRBV28 with TRBJ1-2; TRBD1 agrees at 7 bases. Unmatched junction bases numbered 10, after V lost 6 bases and J lost 0 bases. The CDR3 is made up of 16 amino acids. The germline V gene has CDR1 MDHEN and CDR2 SYDVKM. CDR3 residues: CASSDRAHKPNYGYTF. CDR3 coding DNA: TGTGCCAGCAGCGACAGGGCACATAAGCCTAACTATGGCTACACCTTC.

The sample holds a few counts of this clone. The CDR3 bases are TGTGCCAGCTCACCAGGGGCAGTGAAAACCGGGGAGCTGTTTTTT. Amino acid sequence: CASSPGAVKTGELFF. J is TRBJ2-2 and V is TRBV18; D might be TRBD1 (5 bases). This CDR3 spans 15 amino acids. Deletions cut 2 bases from V and 5 bases from J, with 12 bases between. CDR1 KGHSH and CDR2 LQKENI come from the germline V gene.

The V and J genes are TRBV12-3 or TRBV12-4 and TRBJ1-3, with 9 bases lining up with TRBD1. Unmatched junction bases numbered 8, after V lost 10 bases and J lost 7 bases. This CDR3 contains 13 residues. For the CDR3, the DNA is TGTGCCACCAAATTAGGACAGGGGAACACCATATATTTT. Amino acids: CATKLGQGNTIYF.

V and J are TRBV7-3 and TRBJ2-2, with TRBD1 matching over 9 bases. V was pared by 5 bases and J by 1 base, with 5 bases of the junction left unmatched. The CDR3 runs to 16 residues. Germline V gene sequence: CDR1 SGHTA, CDR2 FQGTGA. The CDR3 loop reads CASSPQGAGNTGELFF. CDR3 in DNA: TGTGCCAGCAGCCCACAGGGGGCCGGGAACACCGGGGAGCTGTTTTTT.

This rearrangement joins TRBV9 to TRBJ2-3; 10 bases map to TRBD2. CDR1 and CDR2 from the germline V gene are SGDLS and YYNGEE. CDR3 length: 17 residues. Losses at the gene ends were 0 bases for V and 1 base for J; bases not matched to a gene: 5. The CDR3: CASSVDSSGGRTDTQYF. The CDR3 region has the DNA TGTGCCAGCAGCGTAGACTCTAGCGGGGGACGCACAGATACGCAGTATTTT. Full variable domain (missing parts from reference TRBV9 and TRBJ2-3): DSGVTQTPKHLITATGQRVTLRCSPRSGDLSVYWYQQSLDQGLQFLIQYYNGEERAKGNILERFSAQQFPDLHSELNLSSLELGDSALYFCASSVDSSGGRTDTQYFGPGTRLTVL.